Listed below are T cell receptor beta chains from one sample, sequenced in a study of T-cell memory formation after mild COVID-19. Each CDR3 protein is one row after TCRdb ran MiXCR on the 5' RACE reads. Among 150,000 or so distinct CDR3 sequences listed, around 15% were seen once. Sequencing was performed on PBMCs or a T cell subset sorted from them (not recorded which). Receptor source: an adult woman who had mild COVID-19 (a few samples of this study predate the infection). Cell type and time point are not known. CDR3s include the opening cysteine and the closing phenylalanine or tryptophan. Fields, in order: clone size, CDR3 length, V gene, J gene, D gene, CDR3 DNA, CDR3 protein. D genes are given only for firm matches. The size field is filled for only some rows; it gives once, few, many or a size class.

abundance: .
len: 17
v_gene: TRBV2
j_gene: TRBJ2-3
d_gene: .
CDR3nt: TGTGCCAGCAGAGTTTCCCCCGGGACCAGCAGCACAGATACGCAGTATTTT
CDR3aa: CASRVSPGTSSTDTQYF

abundance: .
len: 17
v_gene: TRBV7-2
j_gene: TRBJ2-7
d_gene: .
CDR3nt: TGTGCCAGCAGCTTATCCCCCCTGCGTGTAGCGAAAGGCGAGCAGTACTTC
CDR3aa: CASSLSPLRVAKGEQYF

abundance: few
len: 15
v_gene: TRBV5-4
j_gene: TRBJ2-6
d_gene: .
CDR3nt: TGTGCCAGCAGCTTGGACAGGGCTGGGGCCAACGTCCTGACTTTC
CDR3aa: CASSLDRAGANVLTF

abundance: many
len: 17
v_gene: TRBV7-2
j_gene: TRBJ2-7
d_gene: TRBD2
CDR3nt: TGTGCCAGCAGCATACGGGATCTAGCGGGAGGTCCCTACGAGCAGTACTTC
CDR3aa: CASSIRDLAGGPYEQYF

abundance: .
len: 15
v_gene: TRBV12-3/TRBV12-4
j_gene: TRBJ2-2
d_gene: .
CDR3nt: TGTGCCAGCACCCTGTTGGCCACTACCACCGGGGAGCTGTTTTTT
CDR3aa: CASTLLATTTGELFF

abundance: few
len: 14
v_gene: TRBV20-1
j_gene: TRBJ2-1
d_gene: TRBD1
CDR3nt: TGCAGTGCTAGGGAAGGGACAGACTACAATGAGCAGTTCTTC
CDR3aa: CSAREGTDYNEQFF

abundance: .
len: 17
v_gene: TRBV4-1
j_gene: TRBJ2-6
d_gene: .
CDR3nt: TGCGCCAGCAGCCCCGGTCCAGCGACCTCTGGGGCCAACGTCCTGACTTTC
CDR3aa: CASSPGPATSGANVLTF

abundance: few
len: 16
v_gene: TRBV19
j_gene: TRBJ1-1
d_gene: .
CDR3nt: TGTGCCAGTAGTACCCATGTCCCTCGACGCTCCTCAGAAGCTTTCTTT
CDR3aa: CASSTHVPRRSSEAFF

abundance: .
len: 12
v_gene: TRBV20-1
j_gene: TRBJ2-1
d_gene: .
CDR3nt: TGCAGTGCTAGAGATGACTCCCAGCGGCAGTTCTTC
CDR3aa: CSARDDSQRQFF

abundance: .
len: 19
v_gene: TRBV9
j_gene: TRBJ2-1
d_gene: .
CDR3nt: TGTGCCAGCAGCGCGAGCCTCAGCCTTGGGACAAGAGATTACAATGAGCAGTTCTTC
CDR3aa: CASSASLSLGTRDYNEQFF

abundance: few
len: 12
v_gene: TRBV2
j_gene: TRBJ2-7
d_gene: .
CDR3nt: TGTGCCAGCAGTGAACTCAGCTCCGAGCAGTACTTC
CDR3aa: CASSELSSEQYF

abundance: few
len: 15
v_gene: TRBV4-1
j_gene: TRBJ2-7
d_gene: TRBD1
CDR3nt: TGCGCCAGCAGCCAGGACGCGACAGGGGCCTACGAGCAGTACTTC
CDR3aa: CASSQDATGAYEQYF

abundance: .
len: 12
v_gene: TRBV6-5
j_gene: TRBJ1-5
d_gene: .
CDR3nt: TGTGCCAGCAGTCACACAGGCGGGCCCCAGCATTTT
CDR3aa: CASSHTGGPQHF

abundance: .
len: 15
v_gene: TRBV3-1
j_gene: TRBJ2-5
d_gene: .
CDR3nt: TGTGCCAGCAGCCGAGGGGCCCTTAAACAAGAGACCCAGTACTTC
CDR3aa: CASSRGALKQETQYF

abundance: few
len: 14
v_gene: TRBV5-1
j_gene: TRBJ2-1
d_gene: .
CDR3nt: TGCGCCAGCAGAGGCAGCGCGTCATACAATGAGCAGTTCTTC
CDR3aa: CASRGSASYNEQFF

abundance: .
len: 14
v_gene: TRBV20-1
j_gene: TRBJ2-3
d_gene: .
CDR3nt: TGCAGTGCTAGAGATTCTAGTCGTGCAGATACGCAGTATTTT
CDR3aa: CSARDSSRADTQYF

abundance: few
len: 16
v_gene: TRBV20-1
j_gene: TRBJ2-1
d_gene: TRBD2
CDR3nt: TGCAGTGCTGGAAAGACCGTTGGACTAGCATCCAATGAGCAGTTCTTC
CDR3aa: CSAGKTVGLASNEQFF

abundance: few
len: 18
v_gene: TRBV19
j_gene: TRBJ2-2
d_gene: TRBD2
CDR3nt: TGTGCCAGTAGCCCGGGACTAGCGGGAGGGTACGGCACCGGGGAGCTGTTTTTT
CDR3aa: CASSPGLAGGYGTGELFF

abundance: .
len: 15
v_gene: TRBV4-2
j_gene: TRBJ2-7
d_gene: .
CDR3nt: TGTGCCAGCAGCCAAGAGGGGTCGAACTCCTACGAGCAGTACTTC
CDR3aa: CASSQEGSNSYEQYF

abundance: .
len: 16
v_gene: TRBV24-1
j_gene: TRBJ2-2
d_gene: .
CDR3nt: TGTGCCACCAGTGATCCCCGTGAACAGGAAATCGGGGAGCTGTTTTTT
CDR3aa: CATSDPREQEIGELFF

abundance: .
len: 16
v_gene: TRBV6-5
j_gene: TRBJ2-7
d_gene: TRBD1
CDR3nt: TGTGCCAGCAGTTACTCAAAGGGACAGAGAGGCTACGAGCAGTACTTC
CDR3aa: CASSYSKGQRGYEQYF

abundance: .
len: 13
v_gene: TRBV16
j_gene: TRBJ2-4
d_gene: .
CDR3nt: TGTGCCAGCAGCCAGCTATCCAAAAACATTCAGTACTTC
CDR3aa: CASSQLSKNIQYF

abundance: .
len: 13
v_gene: TRBV7-2
j_gene: TRBJ2-7
d_gene: .
CDR3nt: TGTGCCAGCAGCTTAGGGTTTGGGACCGAGCAGTACTTC
CDR3aa: CASSLGFGTEQYF

abundance: .
len: 11
v_gene: TRBV6-5
j_gene: TRBJ2-1
d_gene: .
CDR3nt: TGTGCCAGCAGTTCGGGCCCAAGGGAGTTCTTC
CDR3aa: CASSSGPREFF

abundance: .
len: 13
v_gene: TRBV20-1
j_gene: TRBJ2-3
d_gene: .
CDR3nt: TGCAGTGCTAGAGGCGGAAACACAGATACGCAGTATTTT
CDR3aa: CSARGGNTDTQYF

abundance: few
len: 17
v_gene: TRBV4-2
j_gene: TRBJ1-2
d_gene: .
CDR3nt: TGTGCCAGCAGCCCAGGGACGGCCGGGGGTTTTGAGCGTGGCTACACCTTC
CDR3aa: CASSPGTAGGFERGYTF

abundance: .
len: 14
v_gene: TRBV6-2/TRBV6-3
j_gene: TRBJ2-1
d_gene: TRBD2
CDR3nt: TGTGCCAGCAGTTCCCGACTAGCGGACAATGAGCAGTTCTTC
CDR3aa: CASSSRLADNEQFF

abundance: few
len: 17
v_gene: TRBV11-2
j_gene: TRBJ2-3
d_gene: TRBD2
CDR3nt: TGTGCCAGCAGCTCAGGGACTAGCGGGGTCCGGACAGATACGCAGTATTTT
CDR3aa: CASSSGTSGVRTDTQYF

abundance: .
len: 15
v_gene: TRBV5-6
j_gene: TRBJ1-1
d_gene: .
CDR3nt: TGTGCCAGCAGCTTGGGGGCAGTCCCGAACACTGAAGCTTTCTTT
CDR3aa: CASSLGAVPNTEAFF

abundance: few
len: 13
v_gene: TRBV5-1
j_gene: TRBJ1-1
d_gene: TRBD1
CDR3nt: TGCGCCAGCAGCCCCTGGACAGGGGGCGAAGCTTTCTTT
CDR3aa: CASSPWTGGEAFF

abundance: .
len: 17
v_gene: TRBV4-2
j_gene: TRBJ2-2
d_gene: TRBD2
CDR3nt: TGTGCCAGCAGCCAAGTAGGACTAGCGGACCTAGGCGGGGAGCTGTTTTTT
CDR3aa: CASSQVGLADLGGELFF

abundance: few
len: 15
v_gene: TRBV5-1
j_gene: TRBJ2-1
d_gene: .
CDR3nt: TGCGCCAGCAGCTCTGAGGGAAATCCCTACAATGAGCAGTTCTTC
CDR3aa: CASSSEGNPYNEQFF

abundance: few
len: 13
v_gene: TRBV7-8
j_gene: TRBJ2-1
d_gene: .
CDR3nt: TGTGCCAGCAGCTTGGTGGGGGGGCATGAGCAGTTCTTC
CDR3aa: CASSLVGGHEQFF

abundance: few
len: 12
v_gene: TRBV25-1
j_gene: TRBJ2-5
d_gene: .
CDR3nt: TGTGCCAGCCACACAGGCGCAGAGACCCAGTACTTC
CDR3aa: CASHTGAETQYF

abundance: few
len: 12
v_gene: TRBV20-1
j_gene: TRBJ1-1
d_gene: .
CDR3nt: TGCAGTGCTAGCGGGCTTGGGGGTGAAGCTTTCTTT
CDR3aa: CSASGLGGEAFF